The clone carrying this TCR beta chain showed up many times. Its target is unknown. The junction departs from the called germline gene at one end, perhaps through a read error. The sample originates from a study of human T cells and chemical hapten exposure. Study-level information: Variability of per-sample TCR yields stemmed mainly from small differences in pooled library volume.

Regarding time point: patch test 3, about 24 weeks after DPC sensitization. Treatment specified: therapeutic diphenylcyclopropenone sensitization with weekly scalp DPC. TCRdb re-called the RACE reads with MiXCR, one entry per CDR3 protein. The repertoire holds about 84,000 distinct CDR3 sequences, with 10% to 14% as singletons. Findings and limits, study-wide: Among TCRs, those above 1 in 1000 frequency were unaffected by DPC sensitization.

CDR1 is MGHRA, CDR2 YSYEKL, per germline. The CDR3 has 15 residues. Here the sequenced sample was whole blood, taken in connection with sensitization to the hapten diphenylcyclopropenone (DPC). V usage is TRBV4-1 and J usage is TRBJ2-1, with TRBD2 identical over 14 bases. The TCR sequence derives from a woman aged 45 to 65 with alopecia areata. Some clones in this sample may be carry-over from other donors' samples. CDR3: CASSQGLAGVNEQFF. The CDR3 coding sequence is TGTGCCAGCAGTCAGGGACTAGCGGGAGTCAATGAGCAGTTCTTC.